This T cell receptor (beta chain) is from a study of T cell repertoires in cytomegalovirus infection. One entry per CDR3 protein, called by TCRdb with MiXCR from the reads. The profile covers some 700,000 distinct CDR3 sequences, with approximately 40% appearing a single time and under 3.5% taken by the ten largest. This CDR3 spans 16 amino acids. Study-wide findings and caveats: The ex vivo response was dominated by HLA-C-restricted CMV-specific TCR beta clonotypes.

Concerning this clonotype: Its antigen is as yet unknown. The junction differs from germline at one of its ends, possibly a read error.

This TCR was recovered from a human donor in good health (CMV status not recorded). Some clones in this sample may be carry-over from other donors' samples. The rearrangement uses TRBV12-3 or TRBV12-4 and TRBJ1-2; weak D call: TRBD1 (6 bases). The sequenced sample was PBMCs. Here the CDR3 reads CASSLEARSGSGGYNF. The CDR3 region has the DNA TGTGCCAGCAGTTTAGAGGCTCGGAGTGGATCCGGGGGCTACAACTTC.